Presented here are 23 T cell receptor beta chains from one specimen sequenced in a study of blood T cell repertoires in COVID-19. Sequenced by immunoSEQ multiplex PCR; TCRdb stores in-frame clones only, minus some. The profile covers 70,000 or so clones, with around 91% appearing a single time and roughly 8% taken by the ten largest. Sequenced sample: peripheral blood. These receptors all stem from a human donor in a cohort sampled during active COVID-19.

This sequence joins TRBV11-2 and TRBJ2-7; D remains ambiguous. Germline lookup yields CDR1 SGHAT and CDR2 FQNNGV. The CDR3 consists of 13 residues. The V and J ends lost 1 base and 6 bases respectively, with 10 bases between them. The CDR3 here is CASSLGLPSEQYF. CDR3 DNA sequence: TGTGCCAGCAGCTTAGGGCTCCCAAGCGAGCAGTACTTC.

The chain joins TRBV28 to TRBJ1-5; D is ambiguous. Trimming removed 4 bases at V and 3 bases at J, with 4 bases between. The V gene's germline CDR1 is MDHEN and CDR2 SYDVKM. The CDR3 runs to 12 residues. CDR3 sequence: CASSYNNQPQHF. The CDR3 DNA sequence: TGTGCCAGCAGTTACAACAATCAGCCCCAGCATTTT.

The gene calls are TRBV5-6 and TRBJ2-7; D possibly corresponds to TRBD2 (7 bases). V was clipped by 6 bases and J by 4 bases, with 26 bases between them. This CDR3 has 17 residues. Germline V gene data show CDR1 as SGHDT and CDR2 as YYEEEE. DNA for the CDR3: TGTGCCAGCAACTCTCTCGGACGGGGGGCGTTATCATACGAGCAGTACTTC. It codes for CASNSLGRGALSYEQYF.

A note on this clone: At one end, the junction sequence differs from germline, possibly due to a read error. This chain uses TRBV7-3 with TRBJ1-2; D uncertain. This CDR3 has 18 residues. Germline CDR1 is SGHTA and CDR2 is FQGTGA. The DNA of the CDR3 is TGTGCCAGCAGCAACGCCCTCGGCGGACGGGGTCTTAACAATGGCTATACCTTC. Encoded protein: CASSNALGGRGLNNGYTF.

The chain couples TRBV4-1 to TRBJ2-7; no clear D gene. CDR1 and CDR2 (germline): MGHRA, YSYEKL. CDR3 length: 14 residues. Trimming left V 3 bases short and J 2 bases short, with 11 bases between. The CDR3 is CASSHEPLTYEQYF. Written as DNA, the CDR3 is TGCGCCAGCAGCCACGAGCCTCTTACCTACGAGCAGTACTTC.

The gene calls are TRBV5-6 and TRBJ1-2, with 7 positions matching TRBD1. J lost 4 bases, V lost 4 bases, and 10 bases had no gene match. The CDR3 is 15 amino acids. Germline V gene sequence: CDR1 SGHDT, CDR2 YYEEEE. In DNA, the CDR3 is TGTGCCAGCAGCCCCGGGACAGCTACGACCTATGGCTACACCTTC. Translated: CASSPGTATTYGYTF. Full variable domain (remainder filled in from reference TRBV5-6 and TRBJ1-2): DAGVTQSPTHLIKTRGQQVTLRCSPKSGHDTVSWYQQALGQGPQFIFQYYEEEERQRGNFPDRFSGHQFPNYSSELNVNALLLGDSALYLCASSPGTATTYGYTFGSGTRLTVV.

This rearrangement joins TRBV28 to TRBJ2-2, with a possible D match to TRBD1 (6 bases). Trimming removed 5 bases from V and 6 bases from J, with 16 bases in between. The CDR3 spans 15 residues. CDR1 is MDHEN, CDR2 SYDVKM, per germline. This CDR3 is CASSRPRGFAGELFF. In nucleotides, the CDR3 is TGTGCCAGCAGTCGCCCCAGGGGTTTTGCCGGGGAGCTGTTTTTT.

This chain connects TRBV9 to TRBJ1-1; 9 nucleotides align to TRBD1. Germline CDR1 is SGDLS and CDR2 is YYNGEE. This CDR3 is 14 amino acids long. Germline trimming cut 3 bases from V and 4 bases from J; bases unmatched to any gene: 4. This CDR3 is CASSDTGGTTEAFF. The DNA of the CDR3 is TGTGCCAGCAGCGACACAGGGGGCACCACTGAAGCTTTCTTT.

V gene TRBV7-2 combines with J gene TRBJ1-5, with a weak D call TRBD1 (6 bases). V lost 2 bases to trimming and J lost 7 bases, with 9 bases between them. The CDR3 loop spans 13 amino acids. Germline-derived CDR1 and CDR2 are SGHTA and FQGNSA. This CDR3 reads CASSLSGDQPQHF. CDR3 nucleotides: TGTGCCAGCAGCTTATCAGGGGACCAGCCCCAGCATTTT.

The gene calls are TRBV11-2 and TRBJ2-7, with TRBD1 matching 10 bases. Looked up from germline, CDR1 is SGHAT and CDR2 is FQNNGV. After removal of 5 bases from V and 2 bases from J, the junction contained 3 bases not matched to a gene. The CDR3 totals 14 residues. The CDR3 DNA reads TGTGCCAGCAGCGCGGACAGGGGGGCCTACGAGCAGTACTTC. It codes for CASSADRGAYEQYF.

J is TRBJ1-2 and V is TRBV27; TRBD1 matches at 7 bases. The CDR3 runs 16 residues. The V segment lost 4 bases and the J segment 5 bases; nucleotides outside the gene matches: 13. CDR1 and CDR2 from the germline V gene are MNHEY and SMNVEV (reference sequence). The CDR3 spells CASSSRQGPSRYGYTF. In nucleotides, the CDR3 is TGTGCCAGCAGTTCCAGACAGGGCCCAAGCAGATATGGCTACACCTTC.

The chain links TRBV6-5 to TRBJ1-6; 8 bases line up with TRBD1. Germline-derived CDR1 and CDR2 are MNHEY and SVGAGI. The CDR3 extends over 15 amino acids. The V and J ends lost 6 bases and 7 bases, in that order; junction bases with no gene match: 8. Here the CDR3 reads CASRGVQGANSPLHF. The CDR3 DNA reads TGTGCCAGCAGGGGGGTGCAGGGGGCGAATTCACCCCTCCACTTT.

This rearrangement joins TRBV7-2 to TRBJ2-6; D possibly corresponds to TRBD2 (6 bases). CDR1 and CDR2 from the germline V gene are SGHTA and FQGNSA. The germline V and J ends were trimmed by 1 base and 17 bases, with 24 bases remaining between them. CDR3 length: 16 residues. The CDR3 reads CASSLGLRDALRDLTF. The CDR3 region has the DNA TGTGCCAGCAGCTTAGGATTGAGAGACGCCCTAAGGGACTTGACTTTC.

V and J are TRBV9 and TRBJ1-2; D gene uncertain. V lost 2 bases and J lost 8, with 16 bases in between. Germline V CDR1 and CDR2: SGDLS, YYNGEE. CDR3 length: 14 amino acids. The CDR3 reads CASSVDGEAWGYTF. As DNA, the CDR3 is TGTGCCAGCAGCGTCGACGGGGAGGCGTGGGGCTACACCTTC.

The chain carries TRBV19 and TRBJ1-1; 11 bases align to TRBD1. Germline CDR1 LNHDA, CDR2 SQIVND (reference sequence). The trim removed 8 bases at V and 11 bases at J, leaving 13 bases unmatched. CDR3 length: 14 residues. DNA for the CDR3: TGTGCCAGTTTCGGGGACAGGGGGTTGTTGAGGGCTTTCTTT. Its protein product is CASFGDRGLLRAFF.

V and J are TRBV4-1 and TRBJ1-5, with TRBD1 as a possible D gene (5 bases). The CDR3 runs to 14 residues. V was clipped by 6 bases and J by 1 base, with 10 bases between them. In germline, CDR1 is MGHRA, CDR2 YSYEKL. The DNA for the CDR3 is TGCGCCAGCAGTCAGGGTGGGAGCAATCAGCCCCAGCATTTT. It encodes CASSQGGSNQPQHF.

The count of this clone is one. The V and J genes are TRBV5-6 and TRBJ2-7, with D possibly matching TRBD1 (6 bases). The CDR3 spans 14 residues. V was trimmed by 5 bases and J by 2 bases, leaving 14 bases between them. CDR1 and CDR2 from the germline V gene are SGHDT and YYEEEE. The DNA of the CDR3 is TGTGCCAGCAGTGAGGTGGGGACAACCTACGAGCAGTACTTC. Protein product: CASSEVGTTYEQYF.

This clone has just one count. The chain couples TRBV7-3 to TRBJ1-5; no firm D call. From germline, CDR1 is SGHTA and CDR2 FQGTGA. This CDR3 contains 13 residues. V was shortened by 1 base and J by 6 bases, with 7 bases between the two germline ends. Here the CDR3 reads CASSLRRGQPQHF. CDR3 in DNA: TGTGCCAGCAGCTTAAGACGCGGTCAGCCCCAGCATTTT.

This clone was seen only once. This sequence joins TRBV3-1 (or the pseudogene TRBV3-2) and TRBJ2-3; the D gene is possibly TRBD2 (6 bases). Germline V gene lookup returns CDR1 LGHDT and CDR2 YNNKEL (reference sequence). V dropped 1 base and J dropped 3 bases, with 11 bases sitting between them. This CDR3 spans 15 amino acids. The CDR3, as DNA: TGTGCCAGCAGCCAAGCAGCGGGTTGGACAGATACGCAGTATTTT. Its protein product is CASSQAAGWTDTQYF.

In regard to this clone: At one end the junction does not follow the germline gene, possibly because of a read error. This chain links TRBV5-6 with TRBJ2-7; 12 bases align to TRBD1. Germline V lookup: CDR1 SGHDT, CDR2 YYEEEE. This CDR3 has 13 amino acids. CDR3 nucleotides: TGTGCCAGCAGCATAGGGACAGGGGGCTATCTGGACTTC. Residues: CASSIGTGGYLDF.

The V call is TRBV5-6, the J call TRBJ2-7; 11 bases fit TRBD2. Germline CDR1 SGHDT, CDR2 YYEEEE. The CDR3 is 18 residues long. V shed 2 bases, J shed 2 bases, and the junction held 12 bases outside the gene matches. Written as DNA, the CDR3 is TGTGCCAGCAGCTTTCATGATATGGCTAGCGGGGGGACCTACGAGCAGTACTTC. Residues: CASSFHDMASGGTYEQYF. Based on the CDR3 plus reference TRBV5-6 and TRBJ2-7, the full variable domain is DAGVTQSPTHLIKTRGQQVTLRCSPKSGHDTVSWYQQALGQGPQFIFQYYEEEERQRGNFPDRFSGHQFPNYSSELNVNALLLGDSALYLCASSFHDMASGGTYEQYFGPGTRLTVT.

The chain carries TRBV2 and TRBJ2-5, with 10 bases matching TRBD2. This CDR3 is 15 amino acids long. CDR1 is SNHLY and CDR2 is FYNNEI in the germline V gene. J gave up 5 bases and V 10 bases, and 13 bases lay outside the gene matches. In DNA form, the CDR3 reads TGTGCCACTGGGACCCCTAGCGGGGGTGTGGAGACCCAGTACTTC. It yields the protein CATGTPSGGVETQYF.

The V gene is TRBV29-1, the J gene TRBJ2-7; 10 bases align to TRBD1. Germline V lookup: CDR1 SQVTM, CDR2 ANQGSEA. J was trimmed by 1 base and V by 4 bases; bases with no gene match: 13. This CDR3 contains 17 residues. DNA of the CDR3: TGCAGCGTTGGTGGGGGATGGAGGGACAGGGGTTCCTACGAGCAGTACTTC. This sequence encodes CSVGGGWRDRGSYEQYF.